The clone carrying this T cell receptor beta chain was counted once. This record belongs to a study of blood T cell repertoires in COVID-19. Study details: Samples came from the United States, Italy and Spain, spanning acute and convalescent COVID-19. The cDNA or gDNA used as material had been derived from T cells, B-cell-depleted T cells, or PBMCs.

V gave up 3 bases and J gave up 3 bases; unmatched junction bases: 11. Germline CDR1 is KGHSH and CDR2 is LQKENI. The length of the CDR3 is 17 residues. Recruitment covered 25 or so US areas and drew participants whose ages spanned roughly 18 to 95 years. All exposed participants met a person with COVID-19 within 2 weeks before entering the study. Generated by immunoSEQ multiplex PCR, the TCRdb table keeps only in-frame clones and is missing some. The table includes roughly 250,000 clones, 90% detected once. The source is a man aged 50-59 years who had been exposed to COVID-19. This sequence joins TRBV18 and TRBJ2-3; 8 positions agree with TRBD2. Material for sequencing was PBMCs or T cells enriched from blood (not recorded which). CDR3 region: CASSPSQAGAGTDTQYF. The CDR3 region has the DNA TGTGCCAGCTCACCGTCTCAAGCGGGAGCGGGGACAGATACGCAGTATTTT. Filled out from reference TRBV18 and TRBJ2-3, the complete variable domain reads NAGVMQNPRHLVRRRGQEARLRCSPMKGHSHVYWYRQLPEEGLKFMVYLQKENIIDESGMPKERFSAEFPKEGPSILRIQQVVRGDSAAYFCASSPSQAGAGTDTQYFGPGTRLTVL.